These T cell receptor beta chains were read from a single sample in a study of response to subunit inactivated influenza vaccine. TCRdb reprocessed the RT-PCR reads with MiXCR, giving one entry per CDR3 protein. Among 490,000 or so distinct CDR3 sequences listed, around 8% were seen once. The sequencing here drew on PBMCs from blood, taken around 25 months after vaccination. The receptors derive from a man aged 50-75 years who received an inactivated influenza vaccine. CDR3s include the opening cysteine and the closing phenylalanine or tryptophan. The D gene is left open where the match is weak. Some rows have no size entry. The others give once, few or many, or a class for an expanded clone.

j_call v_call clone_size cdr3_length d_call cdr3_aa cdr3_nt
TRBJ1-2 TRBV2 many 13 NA CASSETSNYGYTF TGTGCCAGCAGTGAAACGTCTAACTATGGCTACACCTTC
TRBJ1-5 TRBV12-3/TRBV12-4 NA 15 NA CASSTIGTRNQPQHF TGTGCCAGCAGTACGATCGGGACGCGGAATCAGCCCCAGCATTTT
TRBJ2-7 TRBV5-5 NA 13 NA CASGSRLSYEQYF TGTGCCAGCGGCTCGCGGCTCTCCTACGAGCAGTACTTC
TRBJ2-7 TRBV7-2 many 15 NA CASSSIDTGYYEQYF TGTGCCAGCAGCTCCATCGACACAGGGTACTACGAGCAGTACTTC
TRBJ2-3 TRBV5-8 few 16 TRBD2 CASIGRTSGRTDTQYF TGTGCCAGCATTGGAAGGACTAGCGGGAGAACAGATACGCAGTATTTT
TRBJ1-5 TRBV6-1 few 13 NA CASSVSNNQPQHF TGTGCCAGCAGTGTAAGCAATAATCAGCCCCAGCATTTT
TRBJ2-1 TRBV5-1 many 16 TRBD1 CASSFQSGTGNNEQFF TGCGCCAGCAGCTTCCAATCCGGGACAGGGAACAATGAGCAGTTCTTC
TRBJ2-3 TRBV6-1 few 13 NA CASIAPGTDTQYF TGTGCCAGCATCGCCCCTGGCACAGATACGCAGTATTTT
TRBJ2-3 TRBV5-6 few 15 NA CASSFPGDSTDTQYF TGTGCCAGCAGCTTCCCAGGGGATAGCACAGATACGCAGTATTTT
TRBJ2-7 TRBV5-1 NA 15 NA CASSRGDLGSYEQYF TGCGCCAGCAGCAGGGGCGACCTCGGCTCCTACGAGCAGTACTTC
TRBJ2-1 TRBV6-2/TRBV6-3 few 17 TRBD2 CASRGTSGGSSYNEQFF TGTGCCAGCAGGGGAACTAGCGGGGGGAGCTCCTACAATGAGCAGTTCTTC
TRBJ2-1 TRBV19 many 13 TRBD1 CASSRPGGDEQFF TGTGCCAGTAGTCGGCCAGGGGGCGATGAGCAGTTCTTC
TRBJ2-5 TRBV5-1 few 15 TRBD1 CASSLDTGGLETQYF TGCGCCAGCAGCTTGGATACAGGGGGTTTGGAGACCCAGTACTTC
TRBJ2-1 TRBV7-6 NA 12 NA CASSTLYNEQFF TGTGCCAGCAGTACCCTCTACAATGAGCAGTTCTTC
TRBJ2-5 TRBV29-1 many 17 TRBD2 CSVEDPTGLAAQETQYF TGCAGCGTTGAAGACCCAACGGGACTAGCGGCCCAAGAGACCCAGTACTTC
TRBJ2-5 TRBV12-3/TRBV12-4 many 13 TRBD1 CATRRGQGETQYF TGTGCCACCCGCCGGGGACAGGGAGAGACCCAGTACTTC
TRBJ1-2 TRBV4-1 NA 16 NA CASSPPPPGRHYGYTF TGCGCCAGCAGCCCCCCACCCCCGGGACGGCACTATGGCTACACCTTC
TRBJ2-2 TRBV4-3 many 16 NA CASSQDPTANTGELFF TGCGCCAGCAGCCAAGATCCGACAGCGAACACCGGGGAGCTGTTTTTT
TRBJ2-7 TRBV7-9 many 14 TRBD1 CASEPGTGSYEQYF TGTGCCAGCGAGCCGGGGACAGGGTCCTACGAGCAGTACTTC
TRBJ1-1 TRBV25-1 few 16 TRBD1 CASSGSGRGIHTEAFF TGTGCCAGCAGTGGGTCAGGCAGGGGGATCCACACTGAAGCTTTCTTT
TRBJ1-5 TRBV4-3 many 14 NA CASSQSQGNQPQHF TGCGCCAGCAGCCAATCACAGGGCAATCAGCCCCAGCATTTT
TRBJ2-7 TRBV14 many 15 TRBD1 CASSQGGTVAYEQYF TGTGCCAGCAGCCAAGGGGGGACAGTGGCCTACGAGCAGTACTTC
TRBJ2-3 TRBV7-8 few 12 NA CASSLPEGTQYF TGTGCCAGCAGCTTACCTGAGGGTACGCAGTATTTT
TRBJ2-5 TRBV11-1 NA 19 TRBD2 CASSSLGTSGGTMQETQYF TGTGCCAGCAGCTCCTTGGGGACTAGCGGGGGAACCATGCAGGAGACCCAGTACTTC
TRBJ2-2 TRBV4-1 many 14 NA CASSPHYRDGELFF TGCGCCAGCAGCCCCCATTACAGGGACGGGGAGCTGTTTTTT
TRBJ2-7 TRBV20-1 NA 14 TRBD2 CSAILQSGRVEQYF TGCAGTGCTATTCTCCAGAGCGGGAGGGTTGAGCAGTACTTC
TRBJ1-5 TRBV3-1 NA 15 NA CASSQRGGAGQPQHF TGTGCCAGCAGCCAAAGGGGGGGGGCTGGGCAGCCCCAGCATTTT
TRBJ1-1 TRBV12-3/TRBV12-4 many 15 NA CASSFPTNKNTEAFF TGTGCCAGCAGTTTCCCGACGAATAAGAACACTGAAGCTTTCTTT
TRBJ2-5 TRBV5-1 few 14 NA CASSPGDKQETQYF TGCGCCAGCAGCCCGGGGGACAAGCAAGAGACCCAGTACTTC
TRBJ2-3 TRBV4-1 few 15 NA CASSRGGAEADTQYF TGCGCCAGCAGCCGGGGGGGGGCAGAGGCGGATACGCAGTATTTT
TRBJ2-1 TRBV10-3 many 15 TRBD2 CAITTSLAEYNEQFF TGTGCCATCACCACCTCACTAGCGGAATACAATGAGCAGTTCTTC
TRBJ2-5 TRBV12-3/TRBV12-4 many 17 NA CASSLLRTTALQETQYF TGTGCCAGCAGTTTACTGCGAACGACAGCGCTCCAAGAGACCCAGTACTTC
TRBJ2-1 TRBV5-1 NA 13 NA CASSGRGLNEQFF TGCGCCAGCAGCGGACGGGGCTTGAATGAGCAGTTCTTC
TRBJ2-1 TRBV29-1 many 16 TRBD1 CSVEIPGQGSRNEQFF TGCAGCGTAGAAATCCCGGGACAGGGGTCAAGAAATGAGCAGTTCTTC
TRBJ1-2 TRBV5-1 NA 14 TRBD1 CASSPGQTVYGYTF TGCGCCAGCAGTCCGGGACAGACTGTATATGGCTACACCTTC
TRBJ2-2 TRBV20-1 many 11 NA CSATNTGELFF TGCAGTGCAACAAACACCGGGGAGCTGTTTTTT
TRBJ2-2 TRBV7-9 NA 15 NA CASSSSRSDTGELFF TGTGCCAGCAGCAGCTCCAGGAGCGACACCGGGGAGCTGTTTTTT
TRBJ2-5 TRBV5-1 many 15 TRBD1 CASSQNTGAGETQYF TGCGCCAGCAGCCAAAACACAGGGGCGGGTGAGACCCAGTACTTC
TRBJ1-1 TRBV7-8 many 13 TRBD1 CASSITDRAEAFF TGTGCCAGCAGCATCACGGACAGGGCTGAAGCTTTCTTT
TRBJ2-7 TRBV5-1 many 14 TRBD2 CASSLVAGGSEQYF TGCGCCAGCAGCTTAGTAGCGGGAGGCTCCGAGCAGTACTTC
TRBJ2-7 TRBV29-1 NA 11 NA CSAGTTLEQYF TGCAGCGCCGGGACGACCTTGGAGCAGTACTTC
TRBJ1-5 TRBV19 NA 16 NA CASSISRRGGSWPQHF TGTGCCAGTAGTATCTCGAGGAGGGGAGGGAGTTGGCCCCAGCATTTT
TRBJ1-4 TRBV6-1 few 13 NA CASAGSTNEKLFF TGTGCCAGCGCTGGATCAACTAATGAAAAACTGTTTTTT
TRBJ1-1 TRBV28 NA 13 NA CASRPQMNTEAFF TGTGCCAGCAGACCACAGATGAACACTGAAGCTTTCTTT
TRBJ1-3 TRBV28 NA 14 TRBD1 CASLDRGPGNTIYF TGTGCCAGTTTGGACAGGGGGCCTGGAAACACCATATATTTT
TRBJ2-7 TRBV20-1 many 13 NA CSARPGARLEQYF TGCAGTGCTAGGCCCGGGGCAAGATTAGAGCAGTACTTC
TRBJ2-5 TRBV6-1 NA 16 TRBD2 CASSRGLAGTQETQYF TGTGCCAGCAGTCGGGGACTAGCGGGAACACAAGAGACCCAGTACTTC
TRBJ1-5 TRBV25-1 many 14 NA CASSEGNSNQPQHF TGTGCCAGCAGTGAAGGGAACTCGAACCAGCCCCAGCATTTT
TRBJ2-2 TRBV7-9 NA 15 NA CASSPSFLNTGELFF TGTGCCAGCAGCCCCAGCTTTCTGAACACCGGGGAGCTGTTTTTT
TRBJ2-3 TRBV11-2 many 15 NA CASSFVGASTDTQYF TGTGCCAGCAGCTTCGTAGGGGCTAGCACAGATACGCAGTATTTT
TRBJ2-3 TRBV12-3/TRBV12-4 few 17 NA CASTRGIGTGHTDTQYF TGTGCCAGCACCAGGGGAATCGGGACTGGCCACACAGATACGCAGTATTTT
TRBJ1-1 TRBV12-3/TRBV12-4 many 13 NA CASSLEGRTEAFF TGTGCCAGCAGTTTAGAGGGGCGGACTGAAGCTTTCTTT
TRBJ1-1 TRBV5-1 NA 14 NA CASSTQGLGTEAFF TGCGCCAGCAGCACACAGGGCCTGGGCACTGAAGCTTTCTTT
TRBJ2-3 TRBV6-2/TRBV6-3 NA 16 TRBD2 CASSITSGRAGDTQYF TGTGCCAGCAGTATAACAAGCGGGAGGGCCGGAGATACGCAGTATTTT
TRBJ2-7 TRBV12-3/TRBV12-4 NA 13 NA CASSLLISYEHYF TGTGCCAGCAGTTTACTGATTTCCTACGAGCACTACTTC
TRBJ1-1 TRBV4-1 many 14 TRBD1 CASSRTGLTGEAFF TGCGCCAGCAGCCGGACAGGGTTGACGGGGGAAGCTTTCTTT
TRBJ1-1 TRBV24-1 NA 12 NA CATSDRGTEAFF TGTGCCACCAGTGATAGGGGTACTGAAGCTTTCTTT
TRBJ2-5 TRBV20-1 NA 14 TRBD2 CSARIPSGRRTQYF TGCAGTGCTAGAATCCCTAGCGGGAGGCGGACCCAGTACTTC
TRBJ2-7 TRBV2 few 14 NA CASGDQRASYEQYF TGTGCCAGCGGGGACCAGCGGGCAAGCTACGAGCAGTACTTC
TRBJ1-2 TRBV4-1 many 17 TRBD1 CASSLSRDRDPNYGYTF TGCGCCAGCAGCCTATCCCGGGACAGGGATCCTAACTATGGCTACACCTTC